This entry features one TCR beta chain sequence. The antigen remains unidentified. This specimen comes from a study of CD4+ T cells in melanoma. V was pared by 7 bases and J by 3 bases, with 17 bases between. The germline V gene has CDR1 SGHRS and CDR2 YFSETQ. This CDR3 contains 14 residues. The data were produced by immunoSEQ multiplex PCR, yet TCRdb's version contains in-frame clones alone and is incomplete. The data contain more than 10,000 clones, roughly two thirds of them singletons. Study observations and caveats: A reported correlation linked neoantigen-specific CD4+ T cells to CD8+, macrophage and B cell function.

The receptor was isolated from a human donor with melanoma. Sequencing input: cells from a culture (not recorded whether cultured in vitro). V gene TRBV5-1 combines with J gene TRBJ2-7; D is unresolved. This CDR3 reads CASRQWWSGYEQYF. The CDR3 DNA sequence: TGCGCCAGCCGTCAGTGGTGGTCGGGCTACGAGCAGTACTTC. Complete variable domain (other parts from reference TRBV5-1 and TRBJ2-7): KAGVTQTPRYLIKTRGQQVTLSCSPISGHRSVSWYQQTPGQGLQFLFEYFSETQRNKGNFPGRFSGRQFSNSRSEMNVSTLELGDSALYLCASRQWWSGYEQYFGPGTRLTVT.